Detailed here is one T cell receptor beta chain. Its antigen is unknown. The data were taken from a study of T cell responses to AZD1222 COVID-19 vaccine. Clones were read by immunoSEQ multiplex PCR, and TCRdb kept only the in-frame ones, dropping some. The table includes about 130,000 clones, approximately 87% detected once. Germline CDR1 and CDR2: MNHEY and SVGAGI. This CDR3 has 13 amino acids. Trimming removed 7 bases from V and 4 bases from J, with 11 bases in between. Findings of the study overall: Reportedly, close to half of spike-specific TCRs are directed against unmutated variant regions. Sampling captured repertoires only after the peak T cell response.

Sequences were derived from peripheral blood, sampled on day 0 of AZD1222 vaccination. The clonotype originates from an adult in good health. J is TRBJ2-1 and V is TRBV6-5; D might be TRBD1 (5 bases). CDR3 nucleotide sequence: TGTGCCAGCATCGAAGGGGTGTACAATGAGCAGTTCTTC. Translation: CASIEGVYNEQFF.